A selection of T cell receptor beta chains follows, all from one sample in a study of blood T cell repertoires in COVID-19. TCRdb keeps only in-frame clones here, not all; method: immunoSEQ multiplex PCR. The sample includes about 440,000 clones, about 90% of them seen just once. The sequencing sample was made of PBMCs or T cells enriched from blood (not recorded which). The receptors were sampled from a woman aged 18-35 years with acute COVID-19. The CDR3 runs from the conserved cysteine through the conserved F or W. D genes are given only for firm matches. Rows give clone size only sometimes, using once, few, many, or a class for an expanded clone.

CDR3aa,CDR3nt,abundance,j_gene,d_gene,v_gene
CSASRQGYEQYF,TGCAGTGCTAGTAGACAGGGCTACGAGCAGTACTTC,NA,TRBJ2-7,TRBD1,TRBV20-1
CASSWTASNQPQHF,TGTGCCAGCAGTTGGACTGCAAGCAATCAGCCCCAGCATTTT,NA,TRBJ1-5,NA,TRBV6-2/TRBV6-3
CASRWDSNSGANVLTF,TGCGCCAGCAGATGGGACTCAAACTCTGGGGCCAACGTCCTGACTTTC,NA,TRBJ2-6,NA,TRBV5-1
CASGREQGTDTQYF,TGTGCCAGCGGCCGTGAGCAGGGCACAGATACGCAGTATTTT,NA,TRBJ2-3,NA,TRBV7-9
CASSIVSSYNSPLHF,TGTGCCAGTAGTATAGTGAGCTCCTATAATTCACCCCTCCACTTT,few,TRBJ1-6,NA,TRBV19
CASSPAYEQYF,TGTGCCAGCAGTCCAGCCTACGAGCAGTACTTC,NA,TRBJ2-7,NA,TRBV11-2
CASSISVYSNQPQHF,TGTGCCAGTAGTATCTCTGTATATAGCAATCAGCCCCAGCATTTT,NA,TRBJ1-5,NA,TRBV19
CASSPQVMMNTEAFF,TGTGCCAGCAGTCCACAAGTGATGATGAACACTGAAGCTTTCTTT,NA,TRBJ1-1,NA,TRBV27
CASSPPRDRVSSGNQPQHF,TGTGCCAGTAGTCCTCCCCGGGACAGGGTCTCATCGGGCAATCAGCCCCAGCATTTT,NA,TRBJ1-5,TRBD1,TRBV19
CASSLSFSGGSGNTIYF,TGTGCCAGCAGTTTATCTTTTTCAGGGGGCTCAGGAAACACCATATATTTT,NA,TRBJ1-3,TRBD1,TRBV28
CASGTDTYGYTF,TGTGCCAGCGGGACAGACACTTATGGCTACACCTTC,NA,TRBJ1-2,TRBD1,TRBV2
CASSTGQGAGGYTF,TGCGCCAGCAGCACAGGACAGGGGGCAGGCGGCTACACCTTC,NA,TRBJ1-2,TRBD1,TRBV5-1
CSASGAGSYEQYF,TGCAGCGCCAGCGGGGCGGGTTCCTACGAGCAGTACTTC,NA,TRBJ2-7,TRBD2,TRBV29-1
CASTTGLPPYEQYF,TGCGCCAGCACAACAGGATTACCACCCTACGAGCAGTACTTC,NA,TRBJ2-7,NA,TRBV10-1
CASRVADRGTEAFF,TGTGCCAGTAGGGTAGCGGACAGGGGGACTGAAGCTTTCTTT,once,TRBJ1-1,TRBD1,TRBV19
CASSRAGGTDTQYF,TGTGCCAGCAGTCGAGCGGGAGGGACAGATACGCAGTATTTT,NA,TRBJ2-3,TRBD2,TRBV28
CASSFPHGEQYF,TGTGCCAGCAGTTTCCCCCACGGCGAGCAGTACTTC,NA,TRBJ2-7,NA,TRBV12-3/TRBV12-4
CASSVGTGRGYEQYF,TGTGCCAGCAGCGTGGGGACAGGGCGCGGCTACGAGCAGTACTTC,NA,TRBJ2-7,TRBD1,TRBV9
CASSERRPLNFNEKLFF,TGCGCCAGCAGCGAACGGAGGCCCCTCAACTTTAATGAAAAACTGTTTTTT,NA,TRBJ1-4,NA,TRBV5-1
CASSYSTTSTNEKLFF,TGTGCCAGCAGTTACTCGACGACATCAACTAATGAAAAACTGTTTTTT,NA,TRBJ1-4,NA,TRBV6-2/TRBV6-3
CASSLAGVGGNEQFF,TGTGCCAGCAGCTTAGCGGGAGTTGGCGGCAATGAGCAGTTCTTC,NA,TRBJ2-1,NA,TRBV7-2
CASSARVITGNTIYF,TGTGCCAGCAGTGCCAGGGTCATTACAGGAAACACCATATATTTT,NA,TRBJ1-3,NA,TRBV2
CASSAGGGENEKLFF,TGTGCCAGCAGCGCCGGAGGGGGCGAAAATGAAAAACTGTTTTTT,NA,TRBJ1-4,TRBD1,TRBV9
CASSPPNRDTEAFF,TGTGCCAGCTCACCACCAAACAGGGATACTGAAGCTTTCTTT,NA,TRBJ1-1,NA,TRBV18
CASSYLRGARVGTQYF,TGTGCCAGCAGTTACCTCAGAGGAGCACGGGTAGGGACCCAGTACTTC,NA,TRBJ2-5,NA,TRBV6-2/TRBV6-3
CASNPKGDSPLHF,TGTGCCAGCAACCCGAAGGGGGATTCACCCCTCCACTTT,NA,TRBJ1-6,NA,TRBV4-2
CASSLWAGESSYNEQFF,TGTGCCAGCAGCTTATGGGCGGGGGAGAGCTCCTACAATGAGCAGTTCTTC,NA,TRBJ2-1,TRBD2,TRBV7-6
CATSAQGKGNEQYF,TGTGCCACCAGCGCACAGGGTAAAGGGAACGAGCAGTACTTC,NA,TRBJ2-7,NA,TRBV15
CASSGRDRYETEAFF,TGTGCCAGCAGCGGGAGGGACCGATATGAGACTGAAGCTTTCTTT,NA,TRBJ1-1,NA,TRBV6-6
CASSFRQSGYTF,TGTGCCAGCAGCTTCCGACAGAGTGGCTACACCTTC,NA,TRBJ1-2,NA,TRBV7-2
CASSVRSANTGELFF,TGTGCCAGCAGCGTCCGCAGCGCGAACACCGGGGAGCTGTTTTTT,NA,TRBJ2-2,NA,TRBV9
CATSRVRAGGPGEQFF,TGTGCCACCAGCAGAGTGCGAGCGGGAGGGCCAGGTGAGCAGTTCTTC,NA,TRBJ2-1,TRBD2,TRBV15
CASARTGQVDSPLHF,TGTGCCAGCGCTCGTACGGGACAGGTTGATTCACCCCTCCACTTT,NA,TRBJ1-6,TRBD1,TRBV3-1/TRBV3-2
CAWSVPDRVMNTEAFF,TGTGCCTGGAGTGTACCGGACAGAGTCATGAACACTGAAGCTTTCTTT,NA,TRBJ1-1,NA,TRBV30
CASSHLGKGTVLFF,TGTGCCAGCAGCCATCTAGGGAAAGGGACAGTGCTGTTTTTT,NA,TRBJ1-4,TRBD1,TRBV11-2
CATSRGGEGQPQHF,TGTGCCACCAGCAGGGGGGGAGAGGGTCAGCCCCAGCATTTT,NA,TRBJ1-5,NA,TRBV15
CAGNYTVETQYF,TGCGCCGGAAACTACACTGTGGAGACCCAGTACTTC,few,TRBJ2-5,NA,TRBV10-2
CASSLAGGKGSYNEQFF,TGCGCCAGCAGCTTGGCCGGAGGGAAGGGCTCCTACAATGAGCAGTTCTTC,NA,TRBJ2-1,NA,TRBV5-1
CASSYWLANTGELFF,TGTGCCAGCAGTTACTGGCTCGCGAACACCGGGGAGCTGTTTTTT,NA,TRBJ2-2,NA,TRBV6-5
CAWTATENTEAFF,TGTGCCTGGACGGCCACAGAAAACACTGAAGCTTTCTTT,NA,TRBJ1-1,NA,TRBV30
CASRVAVWNEQFF,TGTGCCAGCAGGGTAGCGGTCTGGAATGAGCAGTTCTTC,NA,TRBJ2-1,NA,TRBV11-2
CASIPTGNTGELFF,TGTGCCAGCATTCCGACAGGGAACACCGGGGAGCTGTTTTTT,NA,TRBJ2-2,NA,TRBV2
CASSFGGRLQNSYEQYF,TGTGCCAGCAGTTTTGGCGGGAGGCTCCAAAACTCCTACGAGCAGTACTTC,NA,TRBJ2-7,TRBD2,TRBV28
CASSLGTAYNQPQHF,TGCGCCAGCAGCTTGGGGACTGCTTACAATCAGCCCCAGCATTTT,NA,TRBJ1-5,NA,TRBV5-1
CASLDRGFGYTF,TGTGCCAGCCTGGACAGGGGTTTCGGATACACCTTC,NA,TRBJ1-2,TRBD1,TRBV25-1
CAIREEDGYTF,TGTGCCATCAGGGAGGAGGATGGCTACACCTTC,NA,TRBJ1-2,NA,TRBV10-3
CASSQDQGGIYEQYF,TGTGCCAGCAGCCAAGATCAGGGGGGCATCTACGAGCAGTACTTC,NA,TRBJ2-7,NA,TRBV3-1/TRBV3-2
CASSLGAGGNGFYGYTF,TGTGCCAGCAGCTTAGGGGCGGGGGGGAATGGATTTTATGGCTACACCTTC,NA,TRBJ1-2,NA,TRBV7-9
CASKNEGSTYGYTF,TGTGCCAGCAAGAATGAGGGATCCACCTATGGCTACACCTTC,NA,TRBJ1-2,NA,TRBV2
CASSTQSGGGGRQPQHF,TGTGCCAGTAGTACCCAGTCGGGAGGGGGTGGAAGGCAGCCCCAGCATTTT,NA,TRBJ1-5,NA,TRBV19
CSVAGRWSSETQYF,TGCAGCGTTGCTGGGCGTTGGTCTTCGGAGACCCAGTACTTC,NA,TRBJ2-5,NA,TRBV29-1
CASSQGPGGNEQFF,TGTGCCAGCAGCCAAGGCCCCGGGGGCAATGAGCAGTTCTTC,NA,TRBJ2-1,NA,TRBV3-1/TRBV3-2
CASSYERQGMGAFF,TGTGCCAGCAGTTACGAAAGACAGGGGATGGGAGCTTTCTTT,NA,TRBJ1-1,TRBD1,TRBV6-5
CSASVIADEQYF,TGCAGTGCTAGTGTGATAGCGGACGAGCAGTACTTC,NA,TRBJ2-7,NA,TRBV20-1
CASSLYQRNEQFF,TGTGCCAGCAGCTTATACCAGCGGAATGAGCAGTTCTTC,NA,TRBJ2-1,NA,TRBV7-6
CASSPGLFAPYEQYF,TGTGCCAGCAGCCCAGGACTGTTTGCACCCTACGAGCAGTACTTC,NA,TRBJ2-7,NA,TRBV7-3
CASSGRVGYTF,TGTGCCAGCAGCGGCAGGGTCGGCTACACCTTC,NA,TRBJ1-2,NA,TRBV7-9